These 21 T cell receptor beta chains were sequenced from one sample in a study of Ad26.COV2.S vaccination and SARS-CoV-2 variants. TCRdb's copy holds only in-frame clones and misses some; the assay was immunoSEQ multiplex PCR. The sample consists of more than 350,000 clones, roughly 90% of them appearing once. The treatment here: 15 to 20 received Ad26.COV2.S at low or high dose, single or two shots; several received placebo; per-sample allocation not given. Specimens were obtained on day 63 following the first vaccine or placebo injection. Material: peripheral blood, obtained in a trial of Ad26.COV2.S vaccine versus placebo. All receptors come from a person aged 18 to 65 who received the Ad26.COV2.S COVID-19 vaccine or a placebo.

This chain connects TRBV10-3 to TRBJ2-5; 7 bases agree with TRBD2. With V trimmed by 8 bases and J by 5 bases, 11 bases remained unmatched. The CDR3 has 14 amino acids. CDR1 is ENHRY, CDR2 SYGVKD, per germline. CDR3 nucleotides: TGTGCCATCGCTTCCTGGCGGGAGTCGGAGACCCAGTACTTC. Translating gives CAIASWRESETQYF.

The rearrangement uses TRBV2 and TRBJ1-1; 9 bases fit TRBD1. Trimming cost V 7 bases and J 8 bases; bases outside gene matches: 8. Germline V gives CDR1 SNHLY, CDR2 FYNNEI. The CDR3 is 13 amino acids. The CDR3 coding sequence is TGTGCCAGCATTCCGGGACAGGGTAGAGAAGCTTTCTTT. Residues: CASIPGQGREAFF.

The J gene is TRBJ1-6, the V gene TRBV6-6, with TRBD1 matching 7 bases. Germline V lookup: CDR1 MNHNY, CDR2 SVGAGI (reference sequence). The length of the CDR3 is 16 residues. V shed 2 bases and J 7 bases; nucleotides not matched to a gene: 8. CDR3 sequence: CASSYRGQRQNSPLHF. The CDR3 nucleotides read TGTGCCAGCAGTTACCGGGGACAGAGACAGAATTCACCCCTCCACTTT.

The J gene is TRBJ1-1, the V gene TRBV29-1; D remains unclear. This CDR3 is 15 amino acids long. Germline CDR1 reads SQVTM; CDR2 reads ANQGSEA. The V and J ends lost 0 bases and 1 base respectively, with 12 bases between them. Written as DNA, the CDR3 is TGCAGCGTTGAAGATCCTTCGCGGGAGAACACTGAAGCTTTCTTT. Its protein is CSVEDPSRENTEAFF.

The V gene is TRBV6-5, the J gene TRBJ2-2; D remains ambiguous. Per the germline V gene, CDR1 is MNHEY and CDR2 is SVGAGI. V was trimmed by 2 bases and J by 5 bases, leaving 6 bases between them. The CDR3 runs to 13 residues. CDR3 DNA: TGTGCCAGCAGTTACCGGGTTACCGGGGAGCTGTTTTTT. The encoded protein is CASSYRVTGELFF.

The gene calls are TRBV6-4 and TRBJ2-2, with 8 nucleotides matching TRBD2. Germline-derived CDR1 and CDR2 are MRHNA and SNTAGT. There are 14 residues in the CDR3. Germline trimming cut 3 bases from V and 4 bases from J; bases unmatched to any gene: 1. CDR3 nucleotide sequence: TGTGCCAGCAGTGATCTAGCGGGCACCGGGGAGCTGTTTTTT. It specifies CASSDLAGTGELFF.

This sequence joins TRBV9 and TRBJ2-1; 12 bases map to TRBD2. Germline values: CDR1 SGDLS, CDR2 YYNGEE. Losses at the gene ends were 0 bases for V and 7 bases for J; bases not matched to a gene: 5. This CDR3 contains 16 residues. This CDR3 reads CASSVVPSGRGNEQFF. The CDR3 DNA follows: TGTGCCAGCAGCGTAGTTCCTAGCGGGAGGGGTAATGAGCAGTTCTTC. The full variable domain, its missing parts supplied by reference TRBV9 and TRBJ2-1, is DSGVTQTPKHLITATGQRVTLRCSPRSGDLSVYWYQQSLDQGLQFLIQYYNGEERAKGNILERFSAQQFPDLHSELNLSSLELGDSALYFCASSVVPSGRGNEQFFGPGTRLTVL.

The V gene is TRBV5-1, the J gene TRBJ2-7; 12 bases are a match to TRBD2. J gave up 4 bases and V 4 bases, and 6 bases lay outside the gene matches. The CDR3 has 15 amino acids. In germline, CDR1 is SGHRS, CDR2 YFSETQ. CDR3: CASSPPGLAGYEQYF. The CDR3 region has the DNA TGCGCCAGCAGCCCGCCGGGACTAGCGGGTTACGAGCAGTACTTC.

This clone was seen only a few times. The J gene is TRBJ1-1, the V gene TRBV5-1, with unresolved D. CDR1 is SGHRS and CDR2 is YFSETQ in the germline V gene. The CDR3 covers 13 residues. V shed 4 bases and J shed 1 base, with 8 bases lying between them. The CDR3 protein is CASSPWENTEAFF. The CDR3 bases are TGCGCCAGCAGCCCGTGGGAGAACACTGAAGCTTTCTTT.

The chain carries TRBV9 and TRBJ1-1, with D hard to call. Trimming removed 6 bases at V and 2 bases at J, with 20 bases between. The CDR3 is made up of 16 amino acids. In germline, CDR1 is SGDLS, CDR2 YYNGEE. CDR3 loop: CASTRGLGSENTEAFF. The CDR3 region has the DNA TGTGCCAGCACCAGAGGTTTGGGCAGCGAAAACACTGAAGCTTTCTTT.

Written as DNA, the CDR3 is TGTGCCAGTAGTACCCCGGGAGGGTACAATGAGCAGTTCTTC. Its protein product is CASSTPGGYNEQFF. The rearrangement joins TRBV19 to TRBJ2-1, with TRBD2 identical over 8 bases. V trimming: 4 bases; J trimming: 4 bases; junction bases outside the gene matches: 3. CDR3 length: 14 residues. Per germline, CDR1 LNHDA and CDR2 SQIVND (reference sequence).

A single count supports this clone. The V and J genes are TRBV5-1 and TRBJ2-3; possibly TRBD1 or TRBD2 for D (5 bases each). Trimming took 3 bases from V and 6 from J, leaving 14 bases between them. The CDR3 is made up of 14 amino acids. Germline CDR1 is SGHRS and CDR2 is YFSETQ. CDR3 region: CASSSRGGSDTQYF. In nucleotides, the CDR3 is TGCGCCAGCAGCTCAAGGGGCGGGTCCGATACGCAGTATTTT. Supplemented by reference TRBV5-1 and TRBJ2-3, the full variable domain reads KAGVTQTPRYLIKTRGQQVTLSCSPISGHRSVSWYQQTPGQGLQFLFEYFSETQRNKGNFPGRFSGRQFSNSRSEMNVSTLELGDSALYLCASSSRGGSDTQYFGPGTRLTVL.

The chain recombines TRBV27 with TRBJ1-5; D is undetermined. This CDR3 contains 16 residues. Looked up from germline, CDR1 is MNHEY and CDR2 is SMNVEV (reference sequence). Trimming took 5 bases from V and 0 from J, leaving 14 bases between them. In nucleotides, the CDR3 is TGTGCCAGCAGTCCCAAGCCCAGTCGTAGCAATCAGCCCCAGCATTTT. Translated, it gives CASSPKPSRSNQPQHF.

This clone was observed a single time. J is TRBJ2-7 and V is TRBV4-1; 12 nucleotides match TRBD2. V shed 0 bases and J 6 bases; nucleotides not matched to a gene: 6. The CDR3 contains 16 residues. CDR1 MGHRA and CDR2 YSYEKL come from the germline V gene. CDR3 in DNA: TGCGCCAGCAGCCAAGATGGGGCTAGCGGGAGGGGCGAGCAGTACTTC. It encodes CASSQDGASGRGEQYF.

CDR3 nucleotides: TGTGCCATCAGTGAAAAGGCCTTCCTGGCAGGCCCCTCCGTTGAAGCTTTCTTT. This codes for CAISEKAFLAGPSVEAFF. The chain couples TRBV10-3 to TRBJ1-1; D remains ambiguous. CDR3 length: 18 amino acids. The V and J ends lost 3 bases and 7 bases respectively, with 27 bases between them. Per germline, CDR1 ENHRY and CDR2 SYGVKD.

This clone is a singleton in its sample. V usage is TRBV5-1 and J usage is TRBJ1-1; D gene unclear. Between the trimmed V and J ends, which lost 4 bases and 6 bases, there was a span of 10 bases. CDR1 is SGHRS and CDR2 is YFSETQ in the germline V gene. The CDR3 sequence is 12 residues long. The CDR3 spells CASSIEGAEAFF. DNA for the CDR3: TGCGCCAGCAGCATTGAAGGCGCTGAAGCTTTCTTT.

The chain uses TRBV30 and TRBJ1-6; D might be TRBD1 (6 bases). Germline-derived CDR1 and CDR2 are GTSNPN and SVGIG (reference sequence). The length of the CDR3 is 11 residues. V shed 3 bases and J shed 9 bases, with 6 bases lying between them. CDR3 protein: CAWRQGSPLHF. The CDR3 DNA is TGTGCCTGGAGACAGGGTTCACCCCTCCACTTT.

The chain couples TRBV19 to TRBJ2-1, with D possibly being TRBD1 or TRBD2 (5 bases each). Trimming took 6 bases from V and 1 from J, leaving 16 bases between them. The germline V gene encodes CDR1 LNHDA and CDR2 SQIVND (reference sequence). CDR3 length equals 16 residues. The DNA for the CDR3 is TGTGCCAGTAGGGGTCGTGGGGGAAATTCCTACAATGAGCAGTTCTTC. Translated, it gives CASRGRGGNSYNEQFF.

V usage is TRBV7-2 and J usage is TRBJ2-3; D is uncertain. This CDR3 is built from 14 residues. V lost 8 bases and J lost 4, with 16 bases in between. In germline, CDR1 is SGHTA, CDR2 FQGNSA. The CDR3, as DNA: TGTGCCAGCCGACGCGCGGATCCCGCAGATACGCAGTATTTT. It encodes CASRRADPADTQYF.

The V gene is TRBV7-9, the J gene TRBJ2-7; tentative D call: TRBD1 (6 bases). The CDR3 runs to 13 residues. V lost 3 bases and J lost 5, with 11 bases in between. Germline CDR1 and CDR2: SEHNR and FQNEAQ (reference sequence). For the CDR3, the DNA is TGTGCCAGCAGCTTTCACAGGGTTGACGAGCAGTACTTC. Translation gives CASSFHRVDEQYF.

This chain uses TRBV12-3 or TRBV12-4 with TRBJ1-2; D not certain. With 2 bases removed from V and 4 bases from J, the gap between germline ends came to 8 bases. The CDR3 is 13 amino acids. The CDR3 here is CASSLRTVYGYTF. CDR3 bases: TGTGCCAGCAGTTTACGGACGGTCTATGGCTACACCTTC.